These 21 T cell receptor beta chains were all obtained from the same sample, sequenced in a study of cytomegalovirus exposure and HLA in healthy donors. It was with 60 Vbeta and 13 Jbeta primers that the PCR ran. Data came from immunoSEQ multiplex PCR; TCRdb stores just in-frame clones and leaves some out. Of some 130,000 clones in the sample, 60% to 80% are singletons; the top ten hold 2% to 3%. Sequenced material: PBMCs. The source of these receptors is a woman aged 60-75 years in good health and CMV-seropositive.

This clone was found a few times. The chain joins TRBV10-2 to TRBJ1-5, with D perhaps TRBD1 (6 bases). CDR1 and CDR2 (germline): WSHSY, SAAADI. Trimming removed 4 bases at V and 5 bases at J, with 12 bases between. The CDR3 spans 14 residues. CDR3 residues: CASSVMTGDQPQHF. The CDR3, as DNA: TGCGCCAGCAGTGTTATGACAGGCGATCAGCCCCAGCATTTT.

The rearrangement links TRBV6-6 to TRBJ1-4, with D possibly TRBD1 on 5 matching bases. This CDR3 contains 15 residues. The V end was cut by 4 bases, the J end by 6 bases, with 15 bases between. CDR1 and CDR2 from the germline V gene are MNHNY and SVGAGI (reference sequence). The CDR3 coding sequence is TGTGCCAGCAGTTCGGCAGGCACAGGCGATGAAAAACTGTTTTTT. Its protein is CASSSAGTGDEKLFF.

The chain joins TRBV19 to TRBJ1-1, with 7 bases matching TRBD1. The germline CDR1 and CDR2 sequences are LNHDA and SQIVND (reference sequence). This CDR3 has 15 amino acids. V was clipped by 8 bases and J by 4 bases; unmatched bases: 13. CDR3 amino acids: CASGSRGTAPTEAFF. In DNA form, the CDR3 reads TGTGCCAGTGGCAGCCGAGGGACAGCCCCCACTGAAGCTTTCTTT. Complete variable domain (other parts from reference TRBV19 and TRBJ1-1): DGGITQSPKYLFRKEGQNVTLSCEQNLNHDAMYWYRQDPGQGLRLIYYSQIVNDFQKGDIAEGYSVSREKKESFPLTVTSAQKNPTAFYLCASGSRGTAPTEAFFGQGTRLTVV.

This clone was detected only a few times. The sample contains more than one DNA sequence encoding this CDR3. The chain couples TRBV27 to TRBJ1-5, with D perhaps TRBD1 (5 bases). Germline V CDR1 and CDR2: MNHEY, SMNVEV (reference sequence). This CDR3 contains 17 residues. Trimming removed 1 base from V and 1 base from J, with 14 bases in between. The CDR3 coding sequence is TGTGCCAGCAGTTTATACCCCCCCGGGGGAAGCAATCAGCCCCAGCATTTT. This encodes CASSLYPPGGSNQPQHF.

In its sample, this clone was seen a few times. The chain employs TRBV4-1 and TRBJ1-4; 9 bases map to TRBD1. Germline V lookup: CDR1 MGHRA, CDR2 YSYEKL. The length of the CDR3 is 17 residues. With 2 bases clipped from V and 7 bases from J, the junction kept 11 bases outside the gene matches. The CDR3: CASSQSGQGGLSEKLFF. The CDR3 nucleotides read TGCGCCAGCAGCCAATCGGGACAGGGCGGTCTCTCTGAAAAACTGTTTTTT.

This clone was counted between two and nine times. The genes are TRBV29-1 and TRBJ2-7; weak D call: TRBD1 (6 bases). V lost 0 bases and J lost 6, with 18 bases in between. The CDR3 totals 15 residues. The germline V gene encodes CDR1 SQVTM and CDR2 ANQGSEA. CDR3: CSVEDSQGLRGEQYF. CDR3 in DNA: TGCAGCGTTGAAGACAGTCAGGGGCTTAGGGGCGAGCAGTACTTC.

The chain uses TRBV7-8 and TRBJ2-7; D gene ambiguous. CDR1 SGHVS and CDR2 FQNEAQ come from the germline V gene. The CDR3 runs to 14 residues. The germline V and J ends were trimmed by 5 bases and 1 base, with 12 bases remaining between them. The CDR3 sequence is CASSATVGSYEQYF. The CDR3 bases are TGTGCCAGCAGCGCCACAGTAGGATCCTACGAGCAGTACTTC.

V usage is TRBV5-8 and J usage is TRBJ2-5, with a possible D match to TRBD1 (6 bases). Trimming cost V 6 bases and J 2 bases, with 17 bases left between them. This CDR3 spans 15 amino acids. Per the germline V gene, CDR1 is SGHTS and CDR2 is YDEGEE. This chain's CDR3 is CASNSPTGWQETQYF. CDR3 sequence (DNA): TGTGCCAGCAACTCACCAACAGGGTGGCAAGAGACCCAGTACTTC.

The CDR3, as DNA: TGCAGCGTGGTTTCTAGCGGGTTGAACTCTGGGGCCAACGTCCTGACTTTC. Its protein is CSVVSSGLNSGANVLTF. The rearrangement uses TRBV29-1 and TRBJ2-6, with 8 bases aligning to TRBD2. The CDR3 length is 17 residues. The trim removed 6 bases at V and 0 bases at J, leaving 10 bases unmatched. Germline CDR1 is SQVTM and CDR2 is ANQGSEA.

The chain recombines TRBV10-3 with TRBJ1-6, with D maybe TRBD1 (5 bases). There are 12 residues in the CDR3. The V end lost 11 bases, the J end lost 11 bases, and 16 bases lay between the germline ends. Germline lookup yields CDR1 ENHRY and CDR2 SYGVKD. In DNA, the CDR3 is TGTGCCCCACCCAAGGGGATCACACCCCTCCACTTT. Translating gives CAPPKGITPLHF.

The V gene is TRBV11-2, the J gene TRBJ2-7; D might be TRBD2 (6 bases). V dropped 5 bases and J dropped 4 bases, with 18 bases sitting between them. CDR1 and CDR2 (germline): SGHAT, FQNNGV. CDR3 length equals 15 residues. CDR3: CASSRMGEVQYEQYF. Here the CDR3 DNA reads TGTGCCAGCAGCCGGATGGGGGAGGTTCAATACGAGCAGTACTTC.

V gene TRBV29-1 combines with J gene TRBJ1-4; perhaps TRBD1 as D (6 bases). The CDR3 is 13 residues long. CDR1 is SQVTM, CDR2 ANQGSEA, per germline. Trimming stripped 7 bases from V and 6 bases from J, with 15 bases between. In DNA, the CDR3 is TGCAGCGCTTGGCGCAGACAGGATGAAAAACTGTTTTTT. The encoded protein is CSAWRRQDEKLFF.

The genes are TRBV29-1 and TRBJ2-7; 8 bases line up with TRBD2. The CDR3 loop spans 15 amino acids. The V gene's germline CDR1 is SQVTM and CDR2 ANQGSEA. V gave up 4 bases and J gave up 7 bases; unmatched junction bases: 15. The CDR3 loop reads CSVAQERGGPEEQYF. The CDR3 region has the DNA TGCAGCGTTGCCCAAGAACGGGGGGGACCGGAGGAGCAGTACTTC.

The CDR3 reads CASSSGSTDTQYF. CDR3 sequence (DNA): TGTGCCAGCAGTTCGGGGAGCACAGATACGCAGTATTTT. This chain joins TRBV6-5 and TRBJ2-3, with TRBD2 as a possible D gene (5 bases). Trimming removed 4 bases at V and 0 bases at J, with 5 bases between. The length of the CDR3 is 13 residues. In germline, CDR1 is MNHEY, CDR2 SVGAGI.

CDR3 sequence: CATSISAGGQSGYTF. The CDR3 DNA sequence: TGTGCCACCAGCATCTCGGCCGGGGGGCAGAGTGGCTACACCTTC. This chain uses TRBV15 with TRBJ1-2, with D possibly matching TRBD1 (6 bases). Germline assignment: CDR1 LNHNV and CDR2 YYDKDF (reference sequence). The CDR3 sequence is 15 residues long. V lost 4 bases and J lost 7, with 19 bases in between.

The chain combines TRBV27 with TRBJ2-7, with 7 bases aligning to TRBD1. The germline CDR1 and CDR2 sequences are MNHEY and SMNVEV (reference sequence). This CDR3 is 14 amino acids long. V was clipped by 2 bases and J by 3 bases; unmatched bases: 4. This chain's CDR3 is CASSLGQVGYEQYF. The DNA of the CDR3 is TGTGCCAGCAGTTTAGGACAGGTAGGCTACGAGCAGTACTTC.

The chain employs TRBV10-3 and TRBJ2-1, with 7 bases aligning to TRBD2. V was clipped by 2 bases and J by 8 bases; unmatched bases: 0. This CDR3 region has 12 residues. Germline-derived CDR1 and CDR2 are ENHRY and SYGVKD. The CDR3 protein is CAISERGDEQFF. The DNA of the CDR3 is TGTGCCATCAGTGAGCGGGGGGATGAGCAGTTCTTC.

This clone has just a few counts. The chain has TRBV19 and TRBJ2-1; 8 positions agree with TRBD2. The CDR3 runs to 16 residues. V lost 5 bases, J lost 3 bases, and 9 bases stayed unmatched. Germline CDR1 reads LNHDA; CDR2 reads SQIVND (reference sequence). The CDR3: CASSPRGGLSYNEQFF. The CDR3 region has the DNA TGTGCCAGTAGTCCCCGGGGGGGCCTAAGCTACAATGAGCAGTTCTTC.

This clone was detected a few times. The chain employs TRBV9 and TRBJ2-7; a possible D gene is TRBD1 (5 bases). This CDR3 spans 13 amino acids. Germline loops: CDR1 SGDLS, CDR2 YYNGEE. V was pared by 0 bases and J by 1 base, with 5 bases between. CDR3 protein: CASSVEGSYEQYF. The DNA of the CDR3 is TGTGCCAGCAGCGTAGAGGGGTCCTACGAGCAGTACTTC. Looking up the rest from reference TRBV9 and TRBJ2-7 gives the full variable domain: DSGVTQTPKHLITATGQRVTLRCSPRSGDLSVYWYQQSLDQGLQFLIQYYNGEERAKGNILERFSAQQFPDLHSELNLSSLELGDSALYFCASSVEGSYEQYFGPGTRLTVT.

This sequence joins TRBV6-1 and TRBJ2-3; unclear D gene. Deletions cut 8 bases from V and 1 base from J, with 10 bases between. CDR3 length: 13 amino acids. CDR1 and CDR2 from the germline V gene are MNHNS and SASEGT. The CDR3 protein is CASLRSGTDTQYF. The CDR3 DNA is TGTGCCAGCCTACGTTCTGGCACAGATACGCAGTATTTT.

The chain couples TRBV28 to TRBJ1-2; the D gene is possibly TRBD1 (5 bases). In germline, CDR1 is MDHEN, CDR2 SYDVKM. This CDR3 contains 11 residues. The V end was cut by 11 bases, the J end by 4 bases, with 11 bases between. CDR3 nucleotides: TGTGCCTCAAGACAGCGCTATGGCTACACCTTC. It specifies CASRQRYGYTF.